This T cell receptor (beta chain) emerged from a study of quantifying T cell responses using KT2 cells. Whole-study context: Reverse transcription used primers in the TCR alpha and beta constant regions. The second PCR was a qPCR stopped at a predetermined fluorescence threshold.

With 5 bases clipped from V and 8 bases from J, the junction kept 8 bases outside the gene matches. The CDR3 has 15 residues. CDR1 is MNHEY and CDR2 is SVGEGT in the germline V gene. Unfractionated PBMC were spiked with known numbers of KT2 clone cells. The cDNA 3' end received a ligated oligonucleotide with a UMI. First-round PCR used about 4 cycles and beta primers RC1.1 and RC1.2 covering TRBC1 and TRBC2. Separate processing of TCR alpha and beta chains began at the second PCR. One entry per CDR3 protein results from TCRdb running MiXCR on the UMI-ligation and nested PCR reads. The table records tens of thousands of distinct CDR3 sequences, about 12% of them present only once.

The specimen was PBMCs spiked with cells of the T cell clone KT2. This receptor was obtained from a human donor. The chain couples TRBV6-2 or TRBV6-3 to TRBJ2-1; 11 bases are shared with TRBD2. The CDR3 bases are TGTGCCAGCAGTAAACTAGCGGGAGAGGGAGATGAGCAGTTCTTC. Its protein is CASSKLAGEGDEQFF.